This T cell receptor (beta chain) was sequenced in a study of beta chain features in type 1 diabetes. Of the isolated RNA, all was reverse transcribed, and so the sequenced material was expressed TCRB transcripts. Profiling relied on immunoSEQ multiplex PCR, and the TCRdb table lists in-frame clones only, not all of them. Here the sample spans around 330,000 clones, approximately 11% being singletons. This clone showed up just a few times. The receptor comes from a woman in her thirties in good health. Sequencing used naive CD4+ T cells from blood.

The CDR3 sequence: CAWTPQLANNEQFF. For the CDR3, the DNA is TGTGCCTGGACCCCTCAACTAGCTAACAATGAGCAGTTCTTC. The chain recombines TRBV30 with TRBJ2-1, with D possibly being TRBD2 (6 bases). CDR1 is GTSNPN and CDR2 is SVGIG in the germline V gene (reference sequence). With 4 bases removed from V and 5 bases from J, the gap between germline ends came to 15 bases. This CDR3 region has 14 residues.